This TCR beta chain was profiled in a study of T cell responses to AZD1222 COVID-19 vaccine. Study-wide findings and caveats: Vaccine-related CD4 TCRs covered spike, predominating at 160-218 and 743-854. Without day 14 samples, only post-peak T cell repertoires were studied. Epitopes outside B.1.351 and B.1.1.7 mutated regions reportedly drew nearly half of spike TCRs.

Of note for this clone: What it binds is unknown.

This CDR3 has 16 residues. V was shortened by 4 bases and J by 0 bases, with 13 bases between the two germline ends. Germline-derived CDR1 and CDR2 are MNHNS and SASEGT. Only in-frame clones appear in the TCRdb table, and some are missing; sequencing was by immunoSEQ multiplex PCR. The table records roughly 100,000 clones, 75% to 90% of them present only once. This sequence joins TRBV6-1 and TRBJ1-5, with D tentatively TRBD1 (5 bases). This clonotype originated in an adult in good health. Sequences were derived from peripheral blood, sampled on day 0 of AZD1222 vaccination. CDR3 nucleotide sequence: TGTGCCAGCAGTGTACAGGCGACGTATAGCAATCAGCCCCAGCATTTT. Residues: CASSVQATYSNQPQHF.